This T cell receptor (beta chain) stems from a study of shared clonotypes between healthy human individuals. Germline V CDR1 and CDR2: SGHTA, FQGNSA. V trimming: 9 bases; J trimming: 1 base; junction bases outside the gene matches: 11. The CDR3 is 16 residues long. Every immunoSEQ plate was one replicate of a subset's evenly spread DNA. Method: immunoSEQ multiplex PCR; TCRdb's copy keeps in-frame clones and lacks some. The table includes about a million clones, roughly 80% detected once. The chain has TRBV7-2 and TRBJ2-2; TRBD2 matches at 7 bases. The sample taken for sequencing was memory CD4+ T cells from PBMCs. The subset was: CD45RA-negative fraction. The sequence was collected from a man between 18 and 29 years old in good health. Some clones in this sample may be carry-over from other donors' samples. The CDR3 DNA sequence: TGTGCCAGATCTCGAGGCGGGAGAGGGAACACCGGGGAGCTGTTTTTT. Its protein is CARSRGGRGNTGELFF.